What follows is one TCR beta chain and its context. Its antigen remains unknown. Profiling relied on immunoSEQ multiplex PCR, and the TCRdb table lists in-frame clones only, not all of them. This sample has 90,000 to 100,000 clones, with roughly 87% found just once. This entry comes from a study of cytomegalovirus exposure and HLA in healthy donors. The donors were members of the validation cohort, which comprised about 120 subjects and was separate from the first cohort of fewer than 700 subjects. CDR1 is SGHDT and CDR2 is YYEEEE in the germline V gene. The germline V and J ends were trimmed by 6 bases and 2 bases, with 16 bases remaining between them. The CDR3 is 15 amino acids. Whole-study results and caveats: Subsequent analysis found a tendency for first-cohort TCR clusters to co-occur within the 90 to 150 validation repertoires. Reported results showed that the classifier diagnosed cytomegalovirus status with high specificity and sensitivity.

Sequenced sample: PBMCs. This TCR came from a man aged 18-30 years in good health and CMV-seropositive. The chain uses TRBV5-6 and TRBJ2-3; weak D call: TRBD1 (5 bases). The CDR3 DNA reads as TGTGCCAGCACCAGGCCGTTGGGGCACACAGATACGCAGTATTTT. The encoded protein is CASTRPLGHTDTQYF.